Presented here are 29 T cell receptor beta chains from one specimen sequenced in a study of blood T cell repertoires in COVID-19. This table comes from immunoSEQ multiplex PCR, and its TCRdb copy is limited to in-frame clones, with some not included. The sample shows 150,000 to 200,000 clones, 85% to 90% of them seen only once. Sequenced material: peripheral blood. The source is a human donor in a cohort sampled during active COVID-19.

The chain carries TRBV7-2 and TRBJ2-5; 8 bases align to TRBD2. CDR1 and CDR2 (germline): SGHTA, FQGNSA. The V and J ends lost 5 bases and 1 base, in that order; junction bases with no gene match: 9. There are 16 residues in the CDR3. The CDR3 is CASSPELSGAQETQYF. For the CDR3, the DNA is TGTGCCAGCAGCCCGGAGCTTAGCGGGGCCCAAGAGACCCAGTACTTC. Based on the CDR3 plus reference TRBV7-2 and TRBJ2-5, the full variable domain is GAGVSQSPSNKVTEKGKDVELRCDPISGHTALYWYRQSLGQGLEFLIYFQGNSAPDKSGLPSDRFSAERTGGSVSTLTIQRTQQEDSAVYLCASSPELSGAQETQYFGPGTRLLVL.

CDR3 sequence: CASTQLAGVQETQYF. DNA for the CDR3: TGTGCCAGCACCCAACTAGCGGGGGTGCAAGAGACCCAGTACTTC. This chain joins TRBV7-2 and TRBJ2-5; 11 positions agree with TRBD2. Germline loops: CDR1 SGHTA, CDR2 FQGNSA. The CDR3 is made up of 15 amino acids. V was clipped by 7 bases and J by 2 bases; unmatched bases: 6.

The V gene is TRBV11-3, the J gene TRBJ1-3; no clear D gene. The V end lost 1 base, the J end lost 4 bases, and 5 bases lay between the germline ends. The CDR3 loop spans 13 amino acids. The germline V gene has CDR1 SGHNT and CDR2 YENEEA. Here the CDR3 reads CASSLGSGNTIYF. The DNA of the CDR3 is TGTGCCAGCAGCTTAGGTTCGGGAAACACCATATATTTT. Full variable domain (rest looked up from reference TRBV11-3 and TRBJ1-3): EAGVVQSPRYKIIEKKQPVAFWCNPISGHNTLYWYLQNLGQGPELLIRYENEEAVDDSQLPKDRFSAERLKGVDSTLKIQPAELGDSAVYLCASSLGSGNTIYFGEGSWLTVV.

The gene calls are TRBV3-1 (or the pseudogene TRBV3-2) and TRBJ1-1; 8 nucleotides match TRBD1. The CDR3 extends over 15 amino acids. Looked up from germline, CDR1 is LGHDT and CDR2 is YNNKEL (reference sequence). The V and J ends lost 0 bases and 4 bases, in that order; junction bases with no gene match: 4. CDR3 amino acids: CASSQDYDRGTEAFF. The CDR3 DNA is TGTGCCAGCAGCCAAGACTACGACAGGGGCACTGAAGCTTTCTTT.

The chain employs TRBV3-1 (or the pseudogene TRBV3-2) and TRBJ1-1; perhaps TRBD1 as D (6 bases). Trimming cost V 4 bases and J 4 bases, with 10 bases left between them. The CDR3 contains 13 residues. In germline, CDR1 is LGHDT, CDR2 YNNKEL (reference sequence). The CDR3 region is CASSPGAGTEAFF. The DNA for the CDR3 is TGTGCCAGCAGCCCAGGGGCAGGCACTGAAGCTTTCTTT.

This chain joins TRBV7-2 and TRBJ1-6; perhaps TRBD1 as D (6 bases). CDR3 length equals 17 residues. The germline CDR1 and CDR2 sequences are SGHTA and FQGNSA. V lost 2 bases and J lost 6, with 17 bases in between. CDR3 coding DNA: TGTGCCAGCAGCTTAACTCCCGCACAGGGCTTTAATTCACCCCTCCACTTT. Protein product: CASSLTPAQGFNSPLHF.

This sequence joins TRBV5-1 and TRBJ2-7, with 8 bases lining up with TRBD1. CDR3 length: 14 amino acids. CDR1 and CDR2 (germline): SGHRS, YFSETQ. V was pared by 0 bases and J by 7 bases, with 6 bases of the junction left unmatched. CDR3 in amino acids: CASSLGGQGEEQYF. CDR3 in DNA: TGCGCCAGCAGCTTGGGAGGACAGGGAGAAGAGCAGTACTTC.

V usage is TRBV4-3 and J usage is TRBJ2-7, with a weak D call TRBD1 (6 bases). This CDR3 spans 15 amino acids. The ends were cut back, 1 base at V and 2 bases at J, with 12 bases in the middle. Germline lookup yields CDR1 LGHNA and CDR2 YSLEER. In nucleotides, the CDR3 is TGCGCCAGCAGCCAAGTGATACAGGGCCCCTACGAGCAGTACTTC. This encodes CASSQVIQGPYEQYF.

The chain is built from TRBV28 and TRBJ2-7; D is ambiguous. The length of the CDR3 is 12 residues. Germline V gene data show CDR1 as MDHEN and CDR2 as SYDVKM. Trimming took 6 bases from V and 6 from J, leaving 12 bases between them. The CDR3 bases are TGTGCCAGCAGCCCCCTAAGGAGCGAGCAGTACTTC. Translated, it gives CASSPLRSEQYF.

V is TRBV12-3 or TRBV12-4 and J is TRBJ2-7; D is unclear. Trimming shortened V by 10 bases and J by 6 bases, and 13 bases separated the two germline ends. The CDR3 extends over 11 amino acids. The CDR3 DNA sequence: TGTGCCACAGGTCCTTTTAGCGAGCAGTACTTC. It is translated as CATGPFSEQYF.

The chain combines TRBV10-3 with TRBJ2-5, with 7 positions matching TRBD1. CDR1 is ENHRY, CDR2 SYGVKD, per germline. The CDR3 has 13 residues. After removal of 8 bases from V and 2 bases from J, the junction contained 5 bases not matched to a gene. The CDR3 region is CAIGTGAQETQYF. As DNA, the CDR3 is TGTGCCATCGGCACAGGGGCTCAAGAGACCCAGTACTTC.

This clone was counted once. This chain joins TRBV14 and TRBJ2-7, with 9 bases that match TRBD2. V was clipped by 4 bases and J by 4 bases; unmatched bases: 8. Germline V gene data show CDR1 as SGHDN and CDR2 as FVKESK. CDR3 length: 15 residues. The chain's CDR3 is CASSRAGGLNYEQYF. The CDR3 DNA reads as TGTGCCAGCAGCCGGGCGGGGGGGCTCAATTACGAGCAGTACTTC.

This chain links TRBV6-1 with TRBJ1-6; tentative D call: TRBD1 (6 bases). Germline CDR1 reads MNHNS; CDR2 reads SASEGT. Trimming stripped 4 bases from V and 9 bases from J, with 19 bases between. There are 16 residues in the CDR3. CDR3 nucleotides: TGTGCCAGCAGTGCCGCGGTCAGGGGTTCTAGTTCACCCCTCCACTTT. As protein: CASSAAVRGSSSPLHF.

This clone showed up just a few times. The gene calls are TRBV9 and TRBJ2-5; 7 bases are a match to TRBD2. Germline CDR1 and CDR2: SGDLS and YYNGEE. The CDR3 consists of 13 residues. The trim removed 2 bases at V and 3 bases at J, leaving 1 base unmatched. The CDR3 DNA reads as TGTGCCAGCAGCGTTGGGAGGGAAGAGACCCAGTACTTC. It encodes CASSVGREETQYF.

This clone was seen a few times. J is TRBJ1-1 and V is TRBV25-1; D remains ambiguous. The CDR3 consists of 13 residues. Germline V gives CDR1 MGHDK, CDR2 SYGVNS. V was trimmed by 5 bases and J by 1 base, leaving 8 bases between them. Here the CDR3 DNA reads TGTGCCAGCAGTCCAGGTACGAACACTGAAGCTTTCTTT. The encoded protein is CASSPGTNTEAFF.

V usage is TRBV21-1 and J usage is TRBJ2-1; the D call of TRBD2 is as the table states it, not checked on the DNA. TRBV21-1 constitutes a pseudogene. The CDR3 runs to 17 residues. CDR3 bases: TGTGCCAGCAGCAAGGAATTAGCGGGGGGCTCCTACAATGAGCAGTTCTTC. Its protein product is CASSKELAGGSYNEQFF.

The gene calls are TRBV6-4 and TRBJ2-3, with D maybe TRBD1 (7 bases). The germline gives CDR1 MRHNA, CDR2 SNTAGT. CDR3 length: 14 residues. The V and J ends lost 4 bases and 2 bases respectively, with 10 bases between them. Here the CDR3 DNA reads TGTGCCAGCAGTGCAGGGGGGTACACAGATACGCAGTATTTT. It specifies CASSAGGYTDTQYF.

This chain connects TRBV19 to TRBJ2-3; 12 nucleotides match TRBD2. CDR3 length: 15 residues. Trimming cost V 5 bases and J 2 bases; bases outside gene matches: 2. The germline CDR1 and CDR2 sequences are LNHDA and SQIVND (reference sequence). CDR3 sequence reads: CASSASGRATDTQYF. CDR3 sequence (DNA): TGTGCCAGTAGTGCTAGCGGGAGGGCCACAGATACGCAGTATTTT.

This clone has just a few counts. The chain is built from TRBV29-1 and TRBJ1-2, with 8 bases lining up with TRBD1. In germline, CDR1 is SQVTM, CDR2 ANQGSEA. Losses at the gene ends were 4 bases for V and 4 bases for J; bases not matched to a gene: 5. The CDR3 consists of 13 residues. The CDR3 DNA sequence: TGCAGCGTTGCCGGACAGGGCCCCTATGGCTACACCTTC. Translated: CSVAGQGPYGYTF.

The chain joins TRBV7-2 to TRBJ1-2, with D perhaps TRBD1 (5 bases). Deletions cut 4 bases from V and 1 base from J, with 13 bases between. Germline loops: CDR1 SGHTA, CDR2 FQGNSA. The CDR3 contains 15 residues. This CDR3 reads CASSYSTAVNYGYTF. CDR3 coding DNA: TGTGCCAGCAGCTACTCGACAGCTGTTAACTATGGCTACACCTTC.

V and J are TRBV27 and TRBJ2-5; D possibly corresponds to TRBD1 (6 bases). Germline CDR1 MNHEY, CDR2 SMNVEV (reference sequence). Deletions cut 5 bases from V and 5 bases from J, with 12 bases between. The CDR3 totals 13 residues. CDR3 nucleotides: TGTGCCAGCAGTATAAATCAGGGGGAGACCCAGTACTTC. Residues: CASSINQGETQYF.

The J gene is TRBJ2-3, the V gene TRBV9, with D uncertain. This CDR3 is built from 14 residues. V dropped 2 bases and J dropped 4 bases, with 11 bases sitting between them. Germline loops: CDR1 SGDLS, CDR2 YYNGEE. CDR3 in DNA: TGTGCCAGCAGCGTTTCCTCCTCTTCAGATACGCAGTATTTT. Its protein product is CASSVSSSSDTQYF.

V and J are TRBV5-8 and TRBJ1-1, with no clear D. Per the germline V gene, CDR1 is SGHTS and CDR2 is YDEGEE. The CDR3 sequence is 13 residues long. Deletions cut 7 bases from V and 3 bases from J, with 13 bases between. DNA for the CDR3: TGTGCCAGCCAGCCGTACAGCTACACTGAAGCTTTCTTT. It yields the protein CASQPYSYTEAFF.

This sequence joins TRBV25-1 and TRBJ2-2, with D tentatively TRBD2 (5 bases). Trimming took 8 bases from V and 4 from J, leaving 23 bases between them. The CDR3 totals 17 residues. Per germline, CDR1 MGHDK and CDR2 SYGVNS. The chain's CDR3 is CASSIAGGRLGTGELFF. The CDR3 bases are TGTGCCAGCTCAATTGCCGGCGGGCGATTGGGCACCGGGGAGCTGTTTTTT.

V gene TRBV10-2 combines with J gene TRBJ2-1, with 8 bases that match TRBD2. Germline values: CDR1 WSHSY, CDR2 SAAADI. The CDR3 runs 15 residues. V lost 3 bases, J lost 5 bases, and 6 bases stayed unmatched. CDR3 region: CASSDSGRVNNEQFF. CDR3 sequence (DNA): TGCGCCAGCAGTGATTCCGGGAGGGTAAACAATGAGCAGTTCTTC.

This CDR3 is CASSSGSGGSYEQYF. The CDR3 nucleotides are TGTGCCAGCAGTTCGGGTAGCGGGGGGTCCTACGAGCAGTACTTC. The chain combines TRBV2 with TRBJ2-7; the match to TRBD2 covers 10 bases. The CDR3 runs to 15 residues. Trimming took 5 bases from V and 1 from J; bases not matched to a gene: 5. In germline, CDR1 is SNHLY, CDR2 FYNNEI.

CDR3 coding DNA: TGTGCCAGCAGCCTGGGGACTAGCGGGAGCTACGAGCAGTACTTC. This sequence encodes CASSLGTSGSYEQYF. The rearrangement links TRBV7-9 to TRBJ2-7; 14 bases map to TRBD2. The CDR3 has 15 residues. Germline V gene data show CDR1 as SEHNR and CDR2 as FQNEAQ (reference sequence). J gave up 3 bases and V 5 bases, and 3 bases lay outside the gene matches.

This clone was observed once. The J gene is TRBJ2-3, the V gene TRBV5-6, with TRBD2 matching 11 bases. The CDR3 is made up of 17 amino acids. J was trimmed by 1 base and V by 1 base; bases with no gene match: 5. Per germline, CDR1 SGHDT and CDR2 YYEEEE. CDR3: CASSLYLLAGGTDTQYF. CDR3 DNA sequence: TGTGCCAGCAGCTTGTATTTACTAGCGGGGGGCACAGATACGCAGTATTTT.

V usage is TRBV28 and J usage is TRBJ1-5, with TRBD1 matching 11 bases. This CDR3 spans 15 amino acids. CDR1 is MDHEN and CDR2 is SYDVKM in the germline V gene. After removal of 2 bases from V and 6 bases from J, the junction contained 3 bases not matched to a gene. DNA for the CDR3: TGTGCCAGCAGTTTAGGACAGGGGGCATTTCAGCCCCAGCATTTT. Its protein product is CASSLGQGAFQPQHF.